This is a list of T cell receptor beta chains from one sample in a study of cytomegalovirus exposure and HLA in healthy donors. Sequencing used immunoSEQ multiplex PCR; TCRdb keeps in-frame clones, though not all of them. The sample has approximately 79,000 clones, around 78% seen once; the top ten hold around 6%. Sequencing was carried out using PBMCs. All receptors come from a male donor in good health and CMV-seropositive. Both conserved end residues are part of each CDR3. The D gene is left open where the match is weak. Clone sizes are given selectively: once, few, many, or a class where the clone is expanded.

CASSQADTAGEQYF | TGCGCCAGCAGCCAGGCTGATACAGCGGGCGAGCAGTACTTC | . | TRBV4-3 | few | TRBJ2-7
CASSQGVDTEAFF | TGTGCCAGCAGTCAGGGTGTGGATACTGAAGCTTTCTTT | . | TRBV6-5 | . | TRBJ1-1
CASSISAQGQAYEQYF | TGTGCCAGTAGTATCTCGGCGCAGGGTCAGGCCTACGAGCAGTACTTC | . | TRBV19 | once | TRBJ2-7
CASSGGGGGTEAFF | TGCGCCAGCAGCGGAGGAGGTGGGGGGACTGAAGCTTTCTTT | . | TRBV5-1 | few | TRBJ1-1
CASRMSVSYNSPLHF | TGCGCCAGCAGGATGAGCGTCTCCTATAATTCACCCCTCCACTTT | . | TRBV5-1 | . | TRBJ1-6
CARKRGPSYNEQFF | TGTGCCAGGAAGCGGGGTCCCTCCTACAATGAGCAGTTCTTC | TRBD2 | TRBV2 | . | TRBJ2-1
CASSGRGRDEQYF | TGCGCCAGCAGCGGAAGGGGGCGAGACGAGCAGTACTTC | TRBD1 | TRBV4-1 | . | TRBJ2-7
CASSRDSGGRADTQYF | TGCGCCAGCAGCCGGGATAGCGGGGGGCGCGCAGATACGCAGTATTTT | TRBD2 | TRBV4-3 | . | TRBJ2-3
CASSIRGLGGCEQFF | TGTGCCAGCAGTATACGTGGACTGGGCGGGTGTGAGCAGTTCTTC | . | TRBV27 | . | TRBJ2-1
CASSIGGTEAFF | TGTGCCAGCAGCATAGGCGGGACTGAAGCTTTCTTT | . | TRBV25-1 | few | TRBJ1-1
CSVWGGWETQYF | TGCAGCGTGTGGGGGGGCTGGGAGACCCAGTACTTC | . | TRBV29-1 | . | TRBJ2-5
CASSLVPRRGVDNEQFF | TGTGCCAGCAGCTTAGTTCCGAGGAGGGGCGTGGACAATGAGCAGTTCTTC | . | TRBV11-2 | . | TRBJ2-1
CASSRGLSMSPLHF | TGTGCCAGTAGTCGGGGACTGTCGATGTCACCCCTCCACTTT | . | TRBV19 | . | TRBJ1-6
CASSLLAGRTYEQYF | TGCGCCAGCAGCCTTCTAGCGGGTAGAACCTACGAGCAGTACTTC | TRBD2 | TRBV5-1 | . | TRBJ2-7
CAIRPRQTTGELFF | TGTGCCATCAGGCCCAGACAGACCACCGGGGAGCTGTTTTTT | . | TRBV10-3 | . | TRBJ2-2
CASSQDTGLGEKLFF | TGCGCCAGCAGCCAAGATACAGGACTAGGTGAAAAACTGTTTTTT | . | TRBV4-3 | . | TRBJ1-4
CASSLPPISGRALAKNIQYF | TGTGCCAGCAGCTTACCACCAATATCGGGGAGGGCACTAGCCAAAAACATTCAGTACTTC | TRBD2 | TRBV7-7 | . | TRBJ2-4
CASSLASGGGTDTQYF | TGTGCCAGCAGCTTGGCCTCGGGGGGGGGCACAGATACGCAGTATTTT | TRBD2 | TRBV5-4 | . | TRBJ2-3
CASSQVRAGGDNEQFF | TGCGCCAGCAGCCAAGTGAGAGCGGGAGGTGACAATGAGCAGTTCTTC | TRBD2 | TRBV4-1 | many | TRBJ2-1
CASSTHRTPLGELFF | TGTGCCAGCAGCACCCACCGGACACCCCTCGGGGAGCTGTTTTTT | . | TRBV9 | once | TRBJ2-2
CASSLAVNQPQHF | TGTGCCAGCAGTTTGGCGGTCAATCAGCCCCAGCATTTT | . | TRBV27 | . | TRBJ1-5
CASSLKGAGYGYTF | TGTGCCAGCAGTTTAAAGGGGGCGGGCTATGGCTACACCTTC | TRBD1 | TRBV28 | . | TRBJ1-2
CASSPLLRLAGDEETQYF | TGTGCCAGCTCACCACTCCTGAGACTAGCGGGGGACGAGGAGACCCAGTACTTC | TRBD2 | TRBV18 | . | TRBJ2-5
CATSKDRPPNTGELFF | TGTGCCACCAGCAAGGACAGGCCCCCGAACACCGGGGAGCTGTTTTTT | TRBD1 | TRBV15 | . | TRBJ2-2
CASRGTASNSPLHF | TGTGCCAGCAGAGGGACAGCGAGTAATTCACCCCTCCACTTT | TRBD1 | TRBV6-1 | . | TRBJ1-6
CASSLPGTYGYTF | TGTGCCAGCAGTTTACCAGGGACTTATGGCTACACCTTC | . | TRBV28 | . | TRBJ1-2
CASSSLITSTGELFF | TGTGCCAGCAGCTCACTGATTACTAGCACCGGGGAGCTGTTTTTT | . | TRBV7-2 | . | TRBJ2-2
CASGPGTGSHEQYF | TGTGCTAGTGGCCCTGGGACAGGGAGTCACGAGCAGTACTTC | TRBD1 | TRBV12-5 | . | TRBJ2-7
CASTPGEHNSPLHF | TGTGCCAGCACTCCGGGGGAACATAATTCACCCCTCCACTTT | . | TRBV4-2 | . | TRBJ1-6
CASSPGTAFGYTF | TGCGCCAGCAGCCCGGGGACAGCGTTTGGCTACACCTTC | TRBD1 | TRBV5-1 | . | TRBJ1-2
CASSLGLAKNIQYF | TGTGCCAGCAGTTTAGGACTAGCCAAAAACATTCAGTACTTC | . | TRBV27 | . | TRBJ2-4
CSVEMGGNQPQHF | TGCAGCGTTGAAATGGGGGGGAATCAGCCCCAGCATTTT | . | TRBV29-1 | . | TRBJ1-5
CASSLDKGVGEKLFF | TGCGCCAGCAGCTTGGATAAAGGGGTGGGAGAAAAACTGTTTTTT | . | TRBV5-1 | . | TRBJ1-4
CASSSPLDEQYF | TGTGCCAGCAGCTCGCCGCTAGACGAGCAGTACTTC | . | TRBV7-8 | once | TRBJ2-7
CASSLDGTLFF | TGTGCCAGCAGTTTAGATGGGACACTGTTCTTC | . | TRBV28 | . | TRBJ2-1
CASSSPSGSLNEQFF | TGTGCCAGCAGTTCCCCTAGCGGGAGCCTTAATGAGCAGTTCTTC | TRBD2 | TRBV2 | . | TRBJ2-1
CASSPDRDPRNTIYF | TGCGCCAGCAGCCCAGACCGGGATCCTCGAAACACCATATATTTT | . | TRBV5-4 | . | TRBJ1-3
CASSSLQGPNEKLFF | TGTGCCAGCAGTTCCCTACAGGGGCCTAATGAAAAACTGTTTTTT | TRBD1 | TRBV25-1 | few | TRBJ1-4
CSAPREETQYF | TGCAGTGCTCCGAGGGAGGAGACCCAGTACTTC | . | TRBV20-1 | . | TRBJ2-5
CASSRARGLAGDGEQYF | TGTGCCAGCAGCCGAGCCCGGGGACTAGCGGGGGATGGGGAGCAGTACTTC | TRBD2 | TRBV4-2 | . | TRBJ2-5
CASSTGDGELFF | TGTGCCAGCAGTACAGGGGACGGGGAGCTGTTTTTT | TRBD1 | TRBV6-4 | . | TRBJ2-2
CASSLGLYNEQFF | TGTGCCAGCAGCTTAGGGCTCTACAATGAGCAGTTCTTC | . | TRBV7-7 | once | TRBJ2-1
CASSLVAVDTEAFF | TGCGCCAGCAGCTTAGTAGCGGTCGACACTGAAGCTTTCTTT | . | TRBV5-1 | once | TRBJ1-1
CASSLPGINEKLFF | TGTGCCAGCAGTTTACCGGGAATTAATGAAAAACTGTTTTTT | . | TRBV2 | . | TRBJ1-4
CASSITTGWNSPLHF | TGTGCCAGCAGCATTACGACAGGGTGGAATTCACCCCTCCACTTT | TRBD1 | TRBV7-2 | . | TRBJ1-6
CASSRGGIPEAFF | TGTGCCAGCAGTCGAGGGGGCATCCCTGAAGCTTTCTTT | TRBD1 | TRBV6-1 | . | TRBJ1-1
CASTWTGRATNEKLFF | TGTGCCAGCACCTGGACAGGGCGTGCAACTAATGAAAAACTGTTTTTT | TRBD1 | TRBV28 | . | TRBJ1-4
CARDPGTSGTDTQYF | TGTGCCAGAGATCCCGGGACTAGCGGAACAGATACGCAGTATTTT | TRBD2 | TRBV2 | . | TRBJ2-3
CASSEEALGQPQHF | TGTGCCAGCAGTGAAGAGGCCCTCGGGCAGCCCCAGCATTTT | . | TRBV6-1 | few | TRBJ1-5
CASSFRLAGYNEQFF | TGTGCCAGCAGCTTTAGACTAGCGGGTTACAATGAGCAGTTCTTC | TRBD2 | TRBV5-4 | few | TRBJ2-1
CASSPGQGAEKLFF | TGTGCCAGCTCACCGGGACAGGGGGCTGAAAAACTGTTTTTT | TRBD1 | TRBV18 | . | TRBJ1-4
CASRPGLAGGWYNEQFF | TGTGCCAGCAGACCGGGACTAGCGGGAGGGTGGTACAATGAGCAGTTCTTC | TRBD2 | TRBV5-4 | . | TRBJ2-1
CASSPRDGSNYGYTF | TGTGCCAGCAGCCCACGGGACGGGAGTAACTATGGCTACACCTTC | . | TRBV7-8 | . | TRBJ1-2
CASSLMSSYGGADTQYF | TGTGCCAGCAGCTTAATGTCAAGCTACGGGGGGGCGGATACGCAGTATTTT | TRBD2 | TRBV11-1 | . | TRBJ2-3
CASRQRDTEAFF | TGTGCCAGCAGGCAACGGGACACTGAAGCTTTCTTT | . | TRBV6-5 | few | TRBJ1-1
CASSLARTGFRKNTEAFF | TGTGCCAGCAGCTTAGCCCGGACAGGGTTTCGGAAAAACACTGAAGCTTTCTTT | TRBD1 | TRBV7-8 | . | TRBJ1-1
CAWDREYTIYF | TGTGCCTGGGACAGGGAGTACACCATATATTTT | TRBD1 | TRBV30 | . | TRBJ1-3
CASSSGLAGDYEQYF | TGTGCCAGCAGTTCAGGACTAGCGGGAGACTACGAGCAGTACTTC | TRBD2 | TRBV27 | . | TRBJ2-7
CASSLGQGGSAEAFF | TGTGCCAGCAGCTTGGGACAGGGAGGGTCGGCTGAAGCTTTCTTT | TRBD1 | TRBV7-9 | . | TRBJ1-1